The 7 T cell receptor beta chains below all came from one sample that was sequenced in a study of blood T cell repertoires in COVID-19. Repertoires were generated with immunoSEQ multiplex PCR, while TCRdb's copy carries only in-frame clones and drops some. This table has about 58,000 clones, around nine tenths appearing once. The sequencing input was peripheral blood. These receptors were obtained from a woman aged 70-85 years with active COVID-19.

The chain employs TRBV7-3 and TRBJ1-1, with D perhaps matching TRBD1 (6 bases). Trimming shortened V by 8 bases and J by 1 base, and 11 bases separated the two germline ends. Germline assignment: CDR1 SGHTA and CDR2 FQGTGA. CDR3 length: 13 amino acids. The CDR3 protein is CASGTTGNTEAFF. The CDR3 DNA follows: TGTGCCAGCGGGACGACAGGGAACACTGAAGCTTTCTTT. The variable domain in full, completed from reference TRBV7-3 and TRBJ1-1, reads GAGVSQTPSNKVTEKGKYVELRCDPISGHTALYWYRQSLGQGPEFLIYFQGTGAADDSGLPNDRFFAVRPEGSVSTLKIQRTERGDSAVYLCASGTTGNTEAFFGQGTRLTVV.

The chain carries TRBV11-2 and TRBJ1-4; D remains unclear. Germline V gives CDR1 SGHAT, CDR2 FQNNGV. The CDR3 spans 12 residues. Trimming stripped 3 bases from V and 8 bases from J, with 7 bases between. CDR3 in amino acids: CASSFPGEKLFF. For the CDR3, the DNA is TGTGCCAGCAGCTTCCCGGGGGAAAAACTGTTTTTT.

The CDR3 protein is CATSGSDYTQYF. The CDR3 bases are TGTGCCACCAGTGGGTCAGACTATACGCAGTATTTT. The genes are TRBV24-1 and TRBJ2-3; D call uncertain. With 5 bases removed from V and 7 bases from J, the gap between germline ends came to 9 bases. Germline V CDR1 and CDR2: KGHDR, SFDVKD. This CDR3 comprises 12 residues.

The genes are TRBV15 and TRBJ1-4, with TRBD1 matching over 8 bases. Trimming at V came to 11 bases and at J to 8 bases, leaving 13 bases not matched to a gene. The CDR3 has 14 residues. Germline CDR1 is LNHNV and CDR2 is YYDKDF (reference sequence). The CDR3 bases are TGTGCCGCCTCTTCAGGGGGCAGTGGAGAAAAACTGTTTTTT. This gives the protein CAASSGGSGEKLFF. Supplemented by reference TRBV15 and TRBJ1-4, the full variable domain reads DAMVIQNPRYQVTQFGKPVTLSCSQTLNHNVMYWYQQKSSQAPKLLFHYYDKDFNNEADTPDNFQSRRPNTSFCFLDIRSPGLGDTAMYLCAASSGGSGEKLFFGSGTQLSVL.

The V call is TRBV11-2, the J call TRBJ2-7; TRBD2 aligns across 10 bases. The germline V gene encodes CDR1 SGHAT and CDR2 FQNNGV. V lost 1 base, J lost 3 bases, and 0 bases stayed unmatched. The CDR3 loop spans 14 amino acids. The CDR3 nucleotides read TGTGCCAGCAGCTTAGCTAGCGGGGGCTACGAGCAGTACTTC. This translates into CASSLASGGYEQYF.

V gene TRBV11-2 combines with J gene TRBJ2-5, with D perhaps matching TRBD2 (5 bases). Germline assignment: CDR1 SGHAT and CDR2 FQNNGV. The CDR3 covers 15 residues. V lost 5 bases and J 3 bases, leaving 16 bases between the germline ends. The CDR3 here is CASSRGNLGEETQYF. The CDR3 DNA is TGTGCCAGCAGCCGGGGTAATCTCGGGGAAGAGACCCAGTACTTC. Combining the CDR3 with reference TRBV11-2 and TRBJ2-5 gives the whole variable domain EAGVAQSPRYKIIEKRQSVAFWCNPISGHATLYWYQQILGQGPKLLIQFQNNGVVDDSQLPKDRFSAERLKGVDSTLKIQPAKLEDSAVYLCASSRGNLGEETQYFGPGTRLLVL.

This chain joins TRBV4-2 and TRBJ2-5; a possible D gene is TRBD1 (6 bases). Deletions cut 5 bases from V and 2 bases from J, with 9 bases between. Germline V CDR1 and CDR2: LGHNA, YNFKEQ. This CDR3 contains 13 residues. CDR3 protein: CASSNGQQETQYF. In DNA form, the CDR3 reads TGTGCCAGCAGCAATGGACAGCAAGAGACCCAGTACTTC.